The 7 T cell receptor beta chains below all came from one sample that was sequenced in a study of blood T cell repertoires in COVID-19. Libraries were prepared by immunoSEQ multiplex PCR; TCRdb keeps only in-frame clonotypes and omits some of them. This sample yields tens of thousands of clones, of which about nine tenths are seen a single time; roughly 5.6% belongs to the top ten. The source material was peripheral blood. These TCRs come from a human donor in a cohort sampled during active COVID-19.

The chain has TRBV7-2 and TRBJ2-1; 10 positions match TRBD2. The germline CDR1 and CDR2 sequences are SGHTA and FQGNSA. With 5 bases clipped from V and 3 bases from J, the junction kept 4 bases outside the gene matches. The length of the CDR3 is 15 residues. For the CDR3, the DNA is TGTGCCAGCAGCACCCGGACTAGCGGCTACAATGAGCAGTTCTTC. Translated, it gives CASSTRTSGYNEQFF.

The V call is TRBV12-3 or TRBV12-4, the J call TRBJ2-7, with TRBD2 matching over 11 bases. After removal of 10 bases from V and 4 bases from J, the junction contained 6 bases not matched to a gene. This CDR3 has 13 residues. In DNA form, the CDR3 reads TGTGCCACACGGCTAGCGGGAGGATACGAGCAGTACTTC. Translating it yields CATRLAGGYEQYF.

V is TRBV19 and J is TRBJ1-3; 7 nucleotides align to TRBD1. After removal of 7 bases from V and 0 bases from J, the junction contained 6 bases not matched to a gene. The CDR3 is 15 residues long. CDR1 LNHDA and CDR2 SQIVND come from the germline V gene (reference sequence). The CDR3 DNA follows: TGTGCCAGTATCGCCCGGGACAGCTCTGGAAACACCATATATTTT. This sequence encodes CASIARDSSGNTIYF.

The chain employs TRBV28 and TRBJ1-1; 9 bases agree with TRBD1. The germline CDR1 and CDR2 sequences are MDHEN and SYDVKM. The ends lost 5 bases at V and 7 bases at J; junction bases unmatched: 14. The CDR3 spans 16 residues. The CDR3 DNA reads TGTGCCAGCAGTCTCGGGATGAGGACAGGGGACGATGAAGCTTTCTTT. The encoded protein is CASSLGMRTGDDEAFF.

This chain links TRBV5-1 with TRBJ2-4, with 9 nucleotides matching TRBD1. The germline V gene has CDR1 SGHRS and CDR2 YFSETQ. This CDR3 is built from 16 residues. Trimming removed 0 bases from V and 0 bases from J; junction bases left unmatched: 1. CDR3 amino acids: CASSLGDRVAKNIQYF. Here the CDR3 DNA reads TGCGCCAGCAGCTTGGGGGACAGGGTAGCCAAAAACATTCAGTACTTC.

The chain employs TRBV27 and TRBJ1-5, with D possibly matching TRBD1 (5 bases). Germline V CDR1 and CDR2: MNHEY, SMNVEV (reference sequence). The CDR3 is 14 amino acids. The V gene lost 5 bases and the J gene lost 7 bases, with 15 bases spanning the gap. For the CDR3, the DNA is TGTGCCAGCAGTCCTCAGGGAGCGGGGCAGCCCCAGCATTTT. Protein: CASSPQGAGQPQHF.

This chain joins TRBV13 and TRBJ2-2; D is unresolved. This CDR3 spans 12 amino acids. Germline V gene data show CDR1 as PRHDT and CDR2 as FYEKMQ (reference sequence). Trimming left V 11 bases short and J 8 bases short, with 15 bases between. The CDR3 reads CASGAGNGELFF. CDR3 nucleotides: TGTGCCTCAGGCGCAGGTAATGGGGAGCTGTTTTTT.